The sample holds a few counts of the clone carrying this T cell receptor beta chain. Its antigen is as yet unknown. The CDR3 length is 12 residues. Germline CDR1 and CDR2: MDHEN and SYDVKM. Trimming stripped 3 bases from V and 5 bases from J, with 8 bases between. The sample originates from a study of cytomegalovirus exposure and HLA in healthy donors. Study-level background: Falling in the Caucasian-associated ancestry cluster were roughly 86% of some 400 genotyped donors. Study results and caveats: It was likely that a cluster of highly shared sequence variants was a sequencing artifact. In an earlier analysis, productive rearrangement rates for most beta V segments clustered near 87% or 30%. Presence/absence analyses treated sequencing depth as roughly uniform across donors.

The PCR made use of 60 Vbeta and 13 Jbeta primers. TCRdb's copy holds only in-frame clones and misses some; the assay was immunoSEQ multiplex PCR. The sample contains roughly 100,000 clones, roughly 80% of which appear only once. The chain has TRBV28 and TRBJ2-7, with TRBD2 as a possible D gene (5 bases). Sequencing was carried out using PBMCs. This receptor was taken from a man aged 35-49 years in good health and CMV-seropositive. The CDR3 coding sequence is TGTGCCAGCAGTTTCGTCGGGGACGAGCAGTACTTC. Its translation: CASSFVGDEQYF.